This T cell receptor (beta chain) was profiled in a study of T-cell memory formation after mild COVID-19. Study as a whole: Largely donor-specific TCR clusters were found.

MiXCR, applied by TCRdb to the 5' RACE reads, yields one record per CDR3 protein. The sample records over 10,000 distinct CDR3 sequences, about 14% being singletons. This clonotype was seen ten or more times. Its antigen is as yet unknown. Broader study findings: The study detected some responding clones in pre-infection memory, suggesting cross-reactive memory joined. Clones that got smaller from day 15 to 85 had even CD4/CD8, while clones growing later tipped toward CD4+.

CDR1 and CDR2 from the germline V gene are MNHEY and SVGEGT. The CDR3 consists of 17 residues. Unmatched junction bases numbered 16, after V lost 6 bases and J lost 8 bases. This sequence was found in a young man who had mild COVID-19 (a few samples of this study predate the infection). Cell type and time point are not known. The chain combines TRBV6-2 or TRBV6-3 with TRBJ2-1; 10 bases line up with TRBD2. Sequenced input: PBMCs or a T cell subset sorted from them (not recorded which). CDR3 sequence reads: CASRPSPGLAILHEQFF. The DNA for the CDR3 is TGTGCCAGCAGGCCATCCCCGGGACTAGCGATTCTTCATGAGCAGTTCTTC.